These 30 T cell receptor beta chains originate from one sample sequenced in a study of identical twins' blood T cells. TCRdb re-called the 5' RACE reads through MiXCR, storing one row per CDR3 protein. The table records roughly 380,000 distinct CDR3 sequences, approximately 30% of them present only once. Sequences were obtained from PBMCs. The receptors derive from a woman between 18 and 55 years old in good health.

This clonotype was observed a few times. The chain couples TRBV29-1 to TRBJ2-1; D tentatively reads TRBD1 or TRBD2 (5 bases each). V was clipped by 4 bases and J by 6 bases, with 16 bases between them. The CDR3 has 14 amino acids. CDR1 and CDR2 from the germline V gene are SQVTM and ANQGSEA. CDR3 region: CSVAGPRGFNEQFF. The CDR3 coding sequence is TGCAGCGTTGCGGGACCCAGAGGATTCAATGAGCAGTTCTTC.

This clonotype was seen many times. The CDR3 reads CAVPGARGGRNTEAFF. Written as DNA, the CDR3 is TGTGCCGTCCCGGGGGCGCGGGGTGGTAGGAACACTGAAGCTTTCTTT. The V call is TRBV2, the J call TRBJ1-1, with a possible D match to TRBD1 (6 bases). In germline, CDR1 is SNHLY, CDR2 FYNNEI. Trimming removed 11 bases from V and 1 base from J, with 23 bases in between. CDR3 length: 16 residues. Full variable domain (missing parts from reference TRBV2 and TRBJ1-1): EPEVTQTPSHQVTQMGQEVILRCVPISNHLYFYWYRQILGQKVEFLVSFYNNEISEKSEIFDDQFSVERPDGSNFTLKIRSTKLEDSAMYFCAVPGARGGRNTEAFFGQGTRLTVV.

This clonotype was detected ten times or more. The chain's CDR3 is CSARVREGLYNEQFF. The CDR3 bases are TGCAGTGCTAGAGTGCGGGAGGGCCTGTACAATGAGCAGTTCTTC. The V call is TRBV20-1, the J call TRBJ2-1; 9 positions match TRBD2. Unmatched junction bases numbered 5, after V lost 1 base and J lost 4 bases. The CDR3 runs to 15 residues. Germline CDR1 and CDR2: DFQATT and SNEGSKA (reference sequence).

This clonotype was seen only a few times. The CDR3 bases are TGTGCCATCAGTGAGTCTGGCGGGAGGAAGAATGAGCAGTTCTTC. Its translation: CAISESGGRKNEQFF. The chain recombines TRBV10-3 with TRBJ2-1; TRBD2 matches 8 bases. The CDR3 contains 15 residues. Germline CDR1 is ENHRY and CDR2 is SYGVKD. Trimming took 0 bases from V and 7 from J; bases not matched to a gene: 5.

This chain joins TRBV29-1 and TRBJ1-1; D is perhaps TRBD1 (6 bases). Germline-derived CDR1 and CDR2 are SQVTM and ANQGSEA. Trimming took 8 bases from V and 0 from J, leaving 22 bases between them. The CDR3 sequence is 16 residues long. The CDR3 bases are TGCAGCTCCCAAATAGGGGGTTGGGCCATGAACACTGAAGCTTTCTTT. Translation: CSSQIGGWAMNTEAFF.

This clonotype was seen ten or more times. The rearrangement joins TRBV5-5 to TRBJ2-5; possible D gene TRBD2, 6 bases. Germline V lookup: CDR1 SGHKS, CDR2 YYEKEE (reference sequence). This CDR3 region has 14 residues. The germline V and J ends were trimmed by 2 bases and 4 bases, with 12 bases remaining between them. CDR3 nucleotide sequence: TGTGCCAGCAGCTTTCCGGGAGTTCTAGAGACCCAGTACTTC. This sequence encodes CASSFPGVLETQYF.

This clonotype was seen a few times. This CDR3 reads CASSGGVSLHTEAFF. The DNA of the CDR3 is TGTGCCAGCAGCGGGGGGGTTTCATTGCACACTGAAGCTTTCTTT. The V gene is TRBV9, the J gene TRBJ1-1, with a possible D match to TRBD1 (5 bases). Trimming stripped 3 bases from V and 3 bases from J, with 15 bases between. CDR1 and CDR2 (germline): SGDLS, YYNGEE. There are 15 residues in the CDR3.

V is TRBV6-5 and J is TRBJ1-2; D call uncertain. This CDR3 region has 12 residues. Germline V gene lookup returns CDR1 MNHEY and CDR2 SVGAGI. With 6 bases removed from V and 6 bases from J, the gap between germline ends came to 11 bases. The CDR3 DNA reads TGTGCCAGCAGCAATTGGGTGGATGGCTACACCTTC. Its protein product is CASSNWVDGYTF.

This clonotype was observed at least ten times. The chain carries TRBV7-2 and TRBJ1-5, with D unclear. Trimming left V 5 bases short and J 5 bases short, with 10 bases between. The CDR3 consists of 13 residues. Germline V gives CDR1 SGHTA, CDR2 FQGNSA. The CDR3 region is CASSRWVDQPQHF. For the CDR3, the DNA is TGTGCCAGCAGCCGGTGGGTAGATCAGCCCCAGCATTTT. The full variable domain, completed using reference TRBV7-2 and TRBJ1-5, is GAGVSQSPSNKVTEKGKDVELRCDPISGHTALYWYRQSLGQGLEFLIYFQGNSAPDKSGLPSDRFSAERTGGSVSTLTIQRTQQEDSAVYLCASSRWVDQPQHFGDGTRLSIL.

With respect to this clonotype: One base away lies a much larger clone, so this may be a sequencing read error. The V and J genes are TRBV7-9 and TRBJ1-5; D call uncertain. The CDR3 sequence is 12 residues long. Germline loops: CDR1 SEHNR, CDR2 FQNEAQ (reference sequence). Trimming took off 1 base at V and 5 bases at J, with 3 bases between the two ends. As DNA, the CDR3 is TGTGCCAGCAGCTTAGAGTATCAGCCCCAGCATTTT. Its translation is CASSLEYQPQHF.

Worth noting for this clonotype: The CDR3 does not end in the conserved phenylalanine or tryptophan, so this is likely a read error. The chain links TRBV10-3 to TRBJ2-3, with 7 bases identical to TRBD2. The V gene's germline CDR1 is ENHRY and CDR2 SYGVKD. This CDR3 has 13 residues. Trimming removed 7 bases from V and 6 bases from J; junction bases left unmatched: 7. The CDR3, as DNA: TGTGCCATCAAGCAGCGGGAAGCGGATACGCAGTATTCT. This sequence encodes CAIKQREADTQYS.

Only one count was recorded for this clonotype. A single base separates this from a much larger clone, so it may be a read error. This chain links TRBV6-5 with TRBJ2-2; 11 nucleotides agree with TRBD2. Germline assignment: CDR1 MNHEY and CDR2 SVGAGI. The CDR3 runs 17 residues. The V segment lost 5 bases and the J segment 2 bases; nucleotides outside the gene matches: 7. Here the CDR3 DNA reads TGTGCCAGCAGTAGACTAGCGGGGCCCATAAACACCGGGGAGCTGTTTTTT. Amino acid sequence: CASSRLAGPINTGELFF.

The chain has TRBV5-1 and TRBJ2-7; a weak D match, TRBD2 (6 bases). CDR3 length: 13 residues. Germline V gives CDR1 SGHRS, CDR2 YFSETQ. V was trimmed by 4 bases and J by 3 bases, leaving 11 bases between them. CDR3 nucleotides: TGCGCCAGCAGCCCGGGGACTTTCTACGAGCAGTACTTC. It yields the protein CASSPGTFYEQYF.

This clonotype was counted only a few times. The V and J genes are TRBV20-1 and TRBJ2-2; D unclear. Deletions cut 0 bases from V and 1 base from J, with 6 bases between. CDR3 size: 14 residues. The germline V gene encodes CDR1 DFQATT and CDR2 SNEGSKA (reference sequence). CDR3 protein: CSARDPGNTGELFF. The DNA for the CDR3 is TGCAGTGCTAGAGATCCTGGGAACACCGGGGAGCTGTTTTTT.

This clonotype was seen only a few times. The genes are TRBV19 and TRBJ2-4; TRBD2 matches at 8 bases. Trimming cost V 5 bases and J 4 bases; bases outside gene matches: 7. This CDR3 contains 15 residues. Germline-derived CDR1 and CDR2 are LNHDA and SQIVND (reference sequence). The DNA of the CDR3 is TGTGCCAGTAGTCCCAGCGGGAGTACTAAAAACATTCAGTACTTC. Protein sequence: CASSPSGSTKNIQYF.

This clonotype was observed a handful of times. V and J are TRBV19 and TRBJ2-7; 10 nucleotides agree with TRBD1. Trimming at V came to 5 bases and at J to 2 bases, leaving 6 bases not matched to a gene. Per the germline V gene, CDR1 is LNHDA and CDR2 is SQIVND (reference sequence). This CDR3 is built from 15 residues. CDR3 protein: CASSFRDRGPYEQYF. CDR3 nucleotide sequence: TGTGCCAGTAGTTTCCGGGACAGGGGACCCTACGAGCAGTACTTC.

The rearrangement links TRBV5-6 to TRBJ1-2; 7 positions agree with TRBD1. CDR3 length: 16 amino acids. Germline V gene lookup returns CDR1 SGHDT and CDR2 YYEEEE. Trimming removed 4 bases from V and 5 bases from J; junction bases left unmatched: 14. CDR3 coding DNA: TGTGCCAGCAGCCCGTCGCGGGACAGTTTCCTTTATGGCTACACCTTC. Amino acid sequence: CASSPSRDSFLYGYTF.

The V and J genes are TRBV4-3 and TRBJ1-2; a weak D match, TRBD1 (6 bases). Per the germline V gene, CDR1 is LGHNA and CDR2 is YSLEER. CDR3 length: 15 residues. Trimming took 0 bases from V and 4 from J, leaving 12 bases between them. CDR3: CASSQEIQGSYGYTF. The CDR3 DNA is TGCGCCAGCAGCCAAGAGATCCAGGGGAGCTATGGCTACACCTTC.

This clonotype occurred many times. V usage is TRBV20-1 and J usage is TRBJ1-2, with a weak D call TRBD1 (6 bases). V was clipped by 4 bases and J by 7 bases, with 16 bases between them. The germline gives CDR1 DFQATT, CDR2 SNEGSKA (reference sequence). CDR3 length: 13 amino acids. The chain's CDR3 is CSATQQGTGGYTF. The CDR3 region has the DNA TGCAGTGCTACGCAACAGGGAACGGGTGGCTACACCTTC.

The rearrangement joins TRBV30 to TRBJ1-1; tentatively, D is TRBD1 (6 bases). The CDR3 consists of 13 residues. Germline V gene sequence: CDR1 GTSNPN, CDR2 SVGIG (reference sequence). V gave up 5 bases and J gave up 6 bases, with 16 bases separating them. CDR3 sequence: CAWSARGAAEAFF. The DNA of the CDR3 is TGTGCCTGGTCTGCAAGGGGGGCGGCTGAAGCTTTCTTT.

The chain links TRBV6-6 to TRBJ2-3, with TRBD2 identical over 12 bases. This CDR3 is 17 amino acids long. Germline V gene lookup returns CDR1 MNHNY and CDR2 SVGAGI (reference sequence). V was pared by 7 bases and J by 4 bases, with 12 bases of the junction left unmatched. The CDR3 reads CASNPSGRAGFSDTQYF. Written as DNA, the CDR3 is TGTGCCAGCAACCCTAGCGGGAGGGCCGGGTTCTCAGATACGCAGTATTTT.

This clonotype was seen a few times. The J gene is TRBJ2-1, the V gene TRBV6-2 or TRBV6-3; 9 positions agree with TRBD2. Trimming cost V 2 bases and J 4 bases; bases outside gene matches: 3. Germline values: CDR1 MNHEY, CDR2 SVGEGT. This CDR3 is 15 amino acids long. The CDR3 DNA sequence: TGTGCCAGCAGTTACAGACTAGCGGTTTACAATGAGCAGTTCTTC. Translating gives CASSYRLAVYNEQFF.

J is TRBJ2-1 and V is TRBV7-9, with D perhaps matching TRBD1 (6 bases). CDR1 and CDR2 from the germline V gene are SEHNR and FQNEAQ (reference sequence). Trimming shortened V by 7 bases and J by 7 bases, and 14 bases separated the two germline ends. There are 13 residues in the CDR3. The CDR3 region is CASTEGGYNEQFF. Written as DNA, the CDR3 is TGTGCCAGCACTGAAGGGGGTTATAATGAGCAGTTCTTC.

This clonotype was recorded a few times. J is TRBJ2-1 and V is TRBV29-1, with TRBD2 as a possible D gene (5 bases). This CDR3 is built from 16 residues. V shed 0 bases and J shed 0 bases, with 12 bases lying between them. Germline V CDR1 and CDR2: SQVTM, ANQGSEA. This CDR3 reads CSVEDWTPSSYNEQFF. In DNA form, the CDR3 reads TGCAGCGTTGAAGACTGGACTCCTAGCTCCTACAATGAGCAGTTCTTC.

The chain employs TRBV9 and TRBJ1-6; D unresolved. Germline-derived CDR1 and CDR2 are SGDLS and YYNGEE. This CDR3 comprises 15 residues. The ends were cut back, 4 bases at V and 7 bases at J, with 15 bases in the middle. CDR3 nucleotides: TGTGCCAGCAGCCCCCGGACGTCGGGGAATTCACCCCTCCACTTT. Its protein is CASSPRTSGNSPLHF.

The chain combines TRBV7-2 with TRBJ2-1; tentative D call: TRBD1 (6 bases). The CDR3 consists of 13 residues. The V and J ends lost 3 bases and 8 bases respectively, with 11 bases between them. From germline, CDR1 is SGHTA and CDR2 FQGNSA. CDR3 residues: CASSFSQGYEQFF. CDR3 nucleotide sequence: TGTGCCAGCAGCTTCTCACAGGGTTATGAGCAGTTCTTC.

This rearrangement joins TRBV20-1 to TRBJ2-7, with D possibly being TRBD2 (5 bases). The CDR3 has 14 amino acids. V was shortened by 3 bases and J by 2 bases, with 14 bases between the two germline ends. The germline V gene has CDR1 DFQATT and CDR2 SNEGSKA (reference sequence). CDR3 amino acids: CSARGLASTYEQYF. CDR3 nucleotides: TGCAGTGCTAGGGGGTTAGCGAGCACCTACGAGCAGTACTTC.

This chain joins TRBV20-1 and TRBJ1-2, with a weak D call TRBD1 (5 bases). V lost 5 bases and J 0 bases, leaving 10 bases between the germline ends. The CDR3 is made up of 13 amino acids. Germline V gives CDR1 DFQATT, CDR2 SNEGSKA (reference sequence). The chain's CDR3 is CSASPGTNYGYTF. The CDR3 bases are TGCAGTGCTTCCCCAGGGACTAACTATGGCTACACCTTC.

The rearrangement links TRBV20-1 to TRBJ1-1; the D is unclear. The germline V and J ends were trimmed by 1 base and 2 bases, with 11 bases remaining between them. The CDR3 covers 14 residues. Germline V gene lookup returns CDR1 DFQATT and CDR2 SNEGSKA (reference sequence). The CDR3 DNA sequence: TGCAGTGCTAGAGCCGCGGGGTCAAACACTGAAGCTTTCTTT. It encodes CSARAAGSNTEAFF.

This chain links TRBV4-3 with TRBJ1-1; D is undetermined. CDR3 size: 14 residues. Looked up from germline, CDR1 is LGHNA and CDR2 is YSLEER. V was pared by 3 bases and J by 0 bases, with 8 bases between. Here the CDR3 DNA reads TGCGCCAGCAGCCAGAGGCAGATGAACACTGAAGCTTTCTTT. The encoded protein is CASSQRQMNTEAFF.